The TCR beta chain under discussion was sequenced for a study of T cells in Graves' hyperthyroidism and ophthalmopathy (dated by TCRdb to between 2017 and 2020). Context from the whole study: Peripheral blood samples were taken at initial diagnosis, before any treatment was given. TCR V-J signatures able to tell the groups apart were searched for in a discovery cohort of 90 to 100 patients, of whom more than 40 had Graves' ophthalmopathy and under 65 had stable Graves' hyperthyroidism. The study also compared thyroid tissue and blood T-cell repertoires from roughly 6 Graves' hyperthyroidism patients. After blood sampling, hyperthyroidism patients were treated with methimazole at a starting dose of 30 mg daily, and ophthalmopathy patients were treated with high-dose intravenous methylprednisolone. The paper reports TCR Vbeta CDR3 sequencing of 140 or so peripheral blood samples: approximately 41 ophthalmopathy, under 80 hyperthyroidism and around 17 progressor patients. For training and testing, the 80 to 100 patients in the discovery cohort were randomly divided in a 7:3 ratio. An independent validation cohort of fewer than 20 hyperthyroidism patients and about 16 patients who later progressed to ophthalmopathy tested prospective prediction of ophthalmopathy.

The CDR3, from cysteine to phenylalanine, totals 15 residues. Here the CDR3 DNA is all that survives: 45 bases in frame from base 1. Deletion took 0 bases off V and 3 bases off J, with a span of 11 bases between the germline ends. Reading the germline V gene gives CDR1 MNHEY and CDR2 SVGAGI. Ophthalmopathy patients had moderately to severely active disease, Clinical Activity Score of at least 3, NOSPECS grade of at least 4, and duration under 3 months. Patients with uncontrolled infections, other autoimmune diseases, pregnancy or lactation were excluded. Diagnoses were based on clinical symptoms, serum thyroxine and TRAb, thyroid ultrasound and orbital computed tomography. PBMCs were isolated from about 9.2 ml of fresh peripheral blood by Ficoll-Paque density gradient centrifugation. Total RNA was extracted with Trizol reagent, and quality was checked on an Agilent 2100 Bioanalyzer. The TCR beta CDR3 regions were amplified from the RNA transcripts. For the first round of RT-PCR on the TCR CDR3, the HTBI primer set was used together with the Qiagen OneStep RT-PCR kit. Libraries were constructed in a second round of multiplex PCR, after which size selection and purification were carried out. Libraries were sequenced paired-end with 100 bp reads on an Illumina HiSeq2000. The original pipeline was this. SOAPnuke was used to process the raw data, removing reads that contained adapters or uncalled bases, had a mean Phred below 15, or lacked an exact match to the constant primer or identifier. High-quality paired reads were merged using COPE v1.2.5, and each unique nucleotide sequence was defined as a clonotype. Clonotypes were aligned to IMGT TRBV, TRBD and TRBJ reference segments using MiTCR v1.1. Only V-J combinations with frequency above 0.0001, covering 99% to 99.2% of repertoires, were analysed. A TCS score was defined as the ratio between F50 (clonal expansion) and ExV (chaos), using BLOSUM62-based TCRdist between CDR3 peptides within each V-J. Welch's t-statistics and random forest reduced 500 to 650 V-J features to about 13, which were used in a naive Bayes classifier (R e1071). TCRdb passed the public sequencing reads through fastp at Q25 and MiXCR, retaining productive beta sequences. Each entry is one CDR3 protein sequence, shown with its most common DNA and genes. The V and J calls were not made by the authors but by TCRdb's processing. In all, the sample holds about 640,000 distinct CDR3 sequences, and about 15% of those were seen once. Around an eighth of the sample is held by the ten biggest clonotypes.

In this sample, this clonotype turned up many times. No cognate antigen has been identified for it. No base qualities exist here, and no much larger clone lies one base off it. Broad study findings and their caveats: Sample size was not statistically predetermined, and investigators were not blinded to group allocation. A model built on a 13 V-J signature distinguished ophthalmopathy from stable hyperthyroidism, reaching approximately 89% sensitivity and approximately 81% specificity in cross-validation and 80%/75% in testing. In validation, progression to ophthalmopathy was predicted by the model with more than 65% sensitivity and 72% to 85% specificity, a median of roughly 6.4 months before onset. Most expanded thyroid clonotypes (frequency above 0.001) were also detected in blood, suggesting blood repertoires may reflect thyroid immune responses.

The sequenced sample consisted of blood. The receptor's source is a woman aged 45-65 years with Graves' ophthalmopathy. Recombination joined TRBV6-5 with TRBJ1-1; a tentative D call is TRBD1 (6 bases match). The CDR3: CASSYSGQSYTEAFF. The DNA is TGTGCCAGCAGTTACTCTGGACAGTCCTACACTGAAGCTTTCTTT.